This T cell receptor beta chain was sequenced in a study of T cell responses to AZD1222 COVID-19 vaccine. This CDR3 is built from 14 residues. Deletions cut 2 bases from V and 5 bases from J, with 10 bases between. Germline-derived CDR1 and CDR2 are MNHEY and SVGEGT. Produced via immunoSEQ multiplex PCR; TCRdb's table is partial and in-frame only. The profile shows 95,000 to 150,000 clones, 75% to 95% of them singletons. The chain has TRBV6-2 or TRBV6-3 and TRBJ2-1, with D tentatively TRBD1 (5 bases). The starting material was peripheral blood, obtained 28 days after the second dose of the MenACWY control vaccine. This sequence originates from an adult who received the MenACWY meningococcal vaccine as a control. CDR3 sequence reads: CASSYIRRDNEQFF. CDR3 DNA: TGTGCCAGCAGTTACATCCGCAGGGACAATGAGCAGTTCTTC.